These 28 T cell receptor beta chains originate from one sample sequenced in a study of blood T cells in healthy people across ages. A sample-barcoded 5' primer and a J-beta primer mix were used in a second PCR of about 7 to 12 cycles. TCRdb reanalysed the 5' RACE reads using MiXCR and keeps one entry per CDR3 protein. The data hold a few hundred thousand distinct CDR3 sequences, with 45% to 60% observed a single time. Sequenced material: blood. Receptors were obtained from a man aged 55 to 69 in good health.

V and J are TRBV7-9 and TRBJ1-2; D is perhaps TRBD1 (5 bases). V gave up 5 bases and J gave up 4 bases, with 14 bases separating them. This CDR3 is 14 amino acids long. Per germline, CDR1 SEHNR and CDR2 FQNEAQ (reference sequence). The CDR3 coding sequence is TGTGCCAGCAGCGATGGGACCGCACTCTATGGCTACACCTTC. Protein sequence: CASSDGTALYGYTF.

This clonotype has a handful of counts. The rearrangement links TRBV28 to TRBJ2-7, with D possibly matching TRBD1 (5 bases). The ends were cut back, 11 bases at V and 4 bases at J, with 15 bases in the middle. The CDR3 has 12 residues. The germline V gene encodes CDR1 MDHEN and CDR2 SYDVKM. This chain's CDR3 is CASERGGYEQYF. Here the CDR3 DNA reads TGTGCCTCGGAAAGGGGCGGTTACGAGCAGTACTTC.

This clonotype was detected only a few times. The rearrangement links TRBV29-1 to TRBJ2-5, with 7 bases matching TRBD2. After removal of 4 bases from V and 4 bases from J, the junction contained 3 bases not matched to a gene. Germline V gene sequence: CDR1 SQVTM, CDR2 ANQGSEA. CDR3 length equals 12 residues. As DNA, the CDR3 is TGCAGCGTTGTAACGGGAGGAGAGACCCAGTACTTC. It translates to CSVVTGGETQYF.

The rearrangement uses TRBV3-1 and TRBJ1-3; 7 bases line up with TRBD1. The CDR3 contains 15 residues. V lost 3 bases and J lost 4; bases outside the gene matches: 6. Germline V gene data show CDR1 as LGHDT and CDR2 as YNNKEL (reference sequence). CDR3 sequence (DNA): TGTGCCAGCAGCCATTCTTCAGGGGGAGGAAACACCATATATTTT. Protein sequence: CASSHSSGGGNTIYF.

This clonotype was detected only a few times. CDR3 amino acids: CASSLLGIPYEQYF. The DNA of the CDR3 is TGTGCCAGCAGCTTACTAGGGATACCCTACGAGCAGTACTTC. The chain uses TRBV7-6 and TRBJ2-7; no clear D. The CDR3 extends over 14 amino acids. In germline, CDR1 is SGHVS, CDR2 FNYEAQ. V dropped 2 bases and J dropped 2 bases, with 10 bases sitting between them.

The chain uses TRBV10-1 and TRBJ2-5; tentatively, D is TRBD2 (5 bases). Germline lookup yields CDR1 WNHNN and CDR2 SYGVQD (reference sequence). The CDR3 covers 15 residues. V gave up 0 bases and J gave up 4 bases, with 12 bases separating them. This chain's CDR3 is CASSESRAHAETQYF. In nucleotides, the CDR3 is TGCGCCAGCAGTGAGTCGAGGGCCCACGCAGAGACCCAGTACTTC.

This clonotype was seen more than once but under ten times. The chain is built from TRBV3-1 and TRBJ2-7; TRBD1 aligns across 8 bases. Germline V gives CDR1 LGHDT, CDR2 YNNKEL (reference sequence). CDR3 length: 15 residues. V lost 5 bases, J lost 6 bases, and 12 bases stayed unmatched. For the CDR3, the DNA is TGTGCCAGCAGCTCCGCATGGACAGGGACCGCCGAGCAGTACTTC. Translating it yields CASSSAWTGTAEQYF.

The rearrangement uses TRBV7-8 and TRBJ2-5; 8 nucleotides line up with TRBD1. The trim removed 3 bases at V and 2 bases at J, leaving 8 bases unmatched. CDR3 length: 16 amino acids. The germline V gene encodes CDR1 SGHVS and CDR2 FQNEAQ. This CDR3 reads CASSLSRRGRQETQYF. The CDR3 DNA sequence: TGTGCCAGCAGCTTGAGTCGCAGGGGGCGACAAGAGACCCAGTACTTC. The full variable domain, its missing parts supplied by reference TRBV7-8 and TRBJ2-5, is GAGVSQSPRYKVAKRGQDVALRCDPISGHVSLFWYQQALGQGPEFLTYFQNEAQLDKSGLPSDRFFAERPEGSVSTLKIQRTQQEDSAVYLCASSLSRRGRQETQYFGPGTRLLVL.

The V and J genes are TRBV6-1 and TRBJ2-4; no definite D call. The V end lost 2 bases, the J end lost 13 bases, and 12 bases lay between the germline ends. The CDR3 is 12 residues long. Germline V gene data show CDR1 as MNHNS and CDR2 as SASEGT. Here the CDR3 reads CASSELGGEQYF. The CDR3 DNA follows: TGTGCCAGCAGTGAACTCGGTGGAGAGCAGTACTTC.

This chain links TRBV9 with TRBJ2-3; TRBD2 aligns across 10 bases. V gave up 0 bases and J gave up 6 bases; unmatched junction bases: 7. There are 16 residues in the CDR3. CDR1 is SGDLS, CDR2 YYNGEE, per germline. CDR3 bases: TGTGCCAGCAGCGTAGAGGCTAGCGGGAGACGCGATACGCAGTATTTT. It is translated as CASSVEASGRRDTQYF.

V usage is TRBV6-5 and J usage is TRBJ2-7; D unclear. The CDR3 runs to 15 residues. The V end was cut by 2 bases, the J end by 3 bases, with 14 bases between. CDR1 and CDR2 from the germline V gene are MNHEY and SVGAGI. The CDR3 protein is CASSYGNPKDYEQYF. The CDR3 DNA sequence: TGTGCCAGCAGTTACGGGAATCCGAAGGACTACGAGCAGTACTTC.

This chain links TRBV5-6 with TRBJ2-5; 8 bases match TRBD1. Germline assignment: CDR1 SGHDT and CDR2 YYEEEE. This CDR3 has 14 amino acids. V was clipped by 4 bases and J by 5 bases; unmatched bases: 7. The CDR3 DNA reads TGTGCCAGCAGCCATTGGACAGGGAGCGAGACCCAGTACTTC. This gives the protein CASSHWTGSETQYF. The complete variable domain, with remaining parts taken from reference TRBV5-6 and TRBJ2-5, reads DAGVTQSPTHLIKTRGQQVTLRCSPKSGHDTVSWYQQALGQGPQFIFQYYEEEERQRGNFPDRFSGHQFPNYSSELNVNALLLGDSALYLCASSHWTGSETQYFGPGTRLLVL.

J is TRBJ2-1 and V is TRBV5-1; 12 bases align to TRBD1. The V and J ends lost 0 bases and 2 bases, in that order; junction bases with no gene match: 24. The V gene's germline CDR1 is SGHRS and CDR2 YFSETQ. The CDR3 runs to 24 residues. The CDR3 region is CASSLADAGQGAAGVPATYNEQFF. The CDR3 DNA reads TGCGCCAGCAGCTTGGCCGATGCGGGACAGGGGGCGGCAGGAGTCCCCGCAACCTACAATGAGCAGTTCTTC.

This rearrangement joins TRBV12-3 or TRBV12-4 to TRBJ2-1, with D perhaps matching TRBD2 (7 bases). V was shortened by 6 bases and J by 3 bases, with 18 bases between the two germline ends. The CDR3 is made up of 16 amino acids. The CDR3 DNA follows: TGTGCCAGCAGACCTCTGGCGGGGGCCTTCTACAATGAGCAGTTCTTC. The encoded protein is CASRPLAGAFYNEQFF.

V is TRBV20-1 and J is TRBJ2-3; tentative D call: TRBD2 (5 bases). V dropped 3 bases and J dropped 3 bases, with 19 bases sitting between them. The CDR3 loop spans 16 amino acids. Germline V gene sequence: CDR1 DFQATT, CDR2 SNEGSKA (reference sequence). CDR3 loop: CSASGVERVKTDTQYF. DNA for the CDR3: TGCAGTGCTAGTGGGGTAGAGAGGGTAAAGACAGATACGCAGTATTTT.

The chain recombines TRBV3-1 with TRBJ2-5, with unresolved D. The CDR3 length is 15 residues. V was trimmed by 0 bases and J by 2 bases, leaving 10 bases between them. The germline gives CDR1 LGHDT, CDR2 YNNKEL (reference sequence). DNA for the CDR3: TGTGCCAGCAGCCAAGATCCTCACTCGCAAGAGACCCAGTACTTC. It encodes CASSQDPHSQETQYF.

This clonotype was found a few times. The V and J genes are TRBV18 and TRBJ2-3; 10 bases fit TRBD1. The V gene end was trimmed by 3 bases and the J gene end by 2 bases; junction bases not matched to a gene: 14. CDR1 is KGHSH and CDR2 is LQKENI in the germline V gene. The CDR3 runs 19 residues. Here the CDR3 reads CASSPFPGQGHTTTDTQYF. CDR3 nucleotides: TGTGCCAGCTCACCCTTCCCGGGACAGGGGCACACAACCACAGATACGCAGTATTTT.

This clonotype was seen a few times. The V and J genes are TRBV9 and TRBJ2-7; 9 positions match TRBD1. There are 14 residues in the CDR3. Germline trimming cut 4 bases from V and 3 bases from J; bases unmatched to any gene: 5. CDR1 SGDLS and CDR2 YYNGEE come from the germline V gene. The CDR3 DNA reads TGTGCCAGCAGCCCCCGGGACAGGGTCTACGAGCAGTACTTC. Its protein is CASSPRDRVYEQYF.

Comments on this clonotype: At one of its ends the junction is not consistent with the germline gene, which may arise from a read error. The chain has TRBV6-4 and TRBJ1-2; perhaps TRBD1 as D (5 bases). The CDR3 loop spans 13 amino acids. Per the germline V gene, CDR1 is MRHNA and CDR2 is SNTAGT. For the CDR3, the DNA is TGTGCCAGCAGCCCGGGACTCAACTATGACTACACCTTC. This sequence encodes CASSPGLNYDYTF.

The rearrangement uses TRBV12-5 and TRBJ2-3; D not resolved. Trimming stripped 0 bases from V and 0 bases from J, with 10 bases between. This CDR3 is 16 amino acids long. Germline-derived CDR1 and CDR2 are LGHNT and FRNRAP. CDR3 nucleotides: TGTGCTAGTGGTTTGGTACTTACGTCAAGCACAGATACGCAGTATTTT. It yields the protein CASGLVLTSSTDTQYF.

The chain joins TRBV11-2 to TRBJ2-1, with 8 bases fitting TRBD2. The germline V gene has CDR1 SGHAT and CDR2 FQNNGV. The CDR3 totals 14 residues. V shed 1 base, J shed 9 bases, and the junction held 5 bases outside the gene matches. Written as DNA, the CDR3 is TGTGCCAGCAGCTTAGTTAGCGGGACGTCTGAGCAGTTCTTC. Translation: CASSLVSGTSEQFF.

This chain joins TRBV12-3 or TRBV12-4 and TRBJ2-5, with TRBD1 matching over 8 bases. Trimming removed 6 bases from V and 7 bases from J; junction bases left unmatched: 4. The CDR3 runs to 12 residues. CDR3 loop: CASRTGEGTQYF. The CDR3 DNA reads TGTGCCAGCAGGACAGGGGAAGGGACCCAGTACTTC.

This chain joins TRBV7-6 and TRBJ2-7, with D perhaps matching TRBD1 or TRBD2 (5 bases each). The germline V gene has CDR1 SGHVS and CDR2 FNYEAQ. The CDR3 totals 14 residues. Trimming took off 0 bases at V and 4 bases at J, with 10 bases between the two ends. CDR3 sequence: CASSLALGTYEQYF. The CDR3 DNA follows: TGTGCCAGCAGCTTAGCGCTGGGGACGTACGAGCAGTACTTC. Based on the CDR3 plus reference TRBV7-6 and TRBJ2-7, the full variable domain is GAGVSQSPRYKVTKRGQDVALRCDPISGHVSLYWYRQALGQGPEFLTYFNYEAQQDKSGLPNDRFSAERPEGSISTLTIQRTEQRDSAMYRCASSLALGTYEQYFGPGTRLTVT.

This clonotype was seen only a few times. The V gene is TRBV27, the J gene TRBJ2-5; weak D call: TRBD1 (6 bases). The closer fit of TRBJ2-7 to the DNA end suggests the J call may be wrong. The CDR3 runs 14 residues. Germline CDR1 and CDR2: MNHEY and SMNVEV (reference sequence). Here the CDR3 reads CASSSTGSGNEQYF. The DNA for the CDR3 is TGTGCCAGCAGTTCTACAGGGTCCGGCAACGAGCAGTACTTC.

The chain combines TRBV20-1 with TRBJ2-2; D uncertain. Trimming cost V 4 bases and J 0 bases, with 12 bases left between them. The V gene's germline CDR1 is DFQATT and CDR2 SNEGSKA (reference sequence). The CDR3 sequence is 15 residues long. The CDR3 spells CSATPMAPNTGELFF. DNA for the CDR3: TGCAGTGCTACCCCGATGGCGCCGAACACCGGGGAGCTGTTTTTT.

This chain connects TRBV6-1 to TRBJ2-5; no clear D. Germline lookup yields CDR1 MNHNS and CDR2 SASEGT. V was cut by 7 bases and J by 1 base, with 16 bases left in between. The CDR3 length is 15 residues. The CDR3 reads CASNSVRAGQETQYF. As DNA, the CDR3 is TGTGCCAGCAACTCCGTAAGGGCAGGCCAAGAGACCCAGTACTTC.

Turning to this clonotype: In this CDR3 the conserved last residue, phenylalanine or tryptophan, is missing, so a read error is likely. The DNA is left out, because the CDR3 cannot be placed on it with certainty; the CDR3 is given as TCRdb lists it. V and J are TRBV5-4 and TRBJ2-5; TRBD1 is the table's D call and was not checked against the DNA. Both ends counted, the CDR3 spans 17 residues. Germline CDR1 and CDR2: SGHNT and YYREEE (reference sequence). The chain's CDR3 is CASSFPDRGFYGYTFGS.

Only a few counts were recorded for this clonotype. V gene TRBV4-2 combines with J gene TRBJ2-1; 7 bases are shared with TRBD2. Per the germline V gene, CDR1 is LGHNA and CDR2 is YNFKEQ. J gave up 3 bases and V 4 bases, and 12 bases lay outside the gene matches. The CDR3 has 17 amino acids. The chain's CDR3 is CASSLPGREGLYNEQFF. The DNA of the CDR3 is TGTGCCAGCAGCCTCCCGGGCAGGGAGGGCCTCTACAATGAGCAGTTCTTC.